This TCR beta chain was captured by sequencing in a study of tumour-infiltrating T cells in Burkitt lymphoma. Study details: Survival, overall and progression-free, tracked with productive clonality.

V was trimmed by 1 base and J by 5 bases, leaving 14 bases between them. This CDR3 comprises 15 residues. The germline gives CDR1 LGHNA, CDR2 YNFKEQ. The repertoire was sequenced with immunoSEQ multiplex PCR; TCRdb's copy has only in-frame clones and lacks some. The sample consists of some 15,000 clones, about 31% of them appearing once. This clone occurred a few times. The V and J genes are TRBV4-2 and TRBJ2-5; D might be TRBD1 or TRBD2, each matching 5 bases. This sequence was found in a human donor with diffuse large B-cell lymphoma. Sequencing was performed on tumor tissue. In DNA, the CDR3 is TGTGCCAGCAGCCAAGCTTCCAGAAGGGACGAGACCCAGTACTTC. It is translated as CASSQASRRDETQYF.